A selection of T cell receptor beta chains follows, all from one sample in a study of T cell changes during pregnancy in multiple sclerosis. The method was immunoSEQ multiplex PCR; TCRdb's version includes in-frame clones alone and lacks a portion of them. The sample has about 43,000 clones, roughly 90% seen once; the top ten hold roughly 4.5%. Sequenced material: peripheral blood, taken in the second trimester of pregnancy. These receptors all come from a female donor in good health, enrolled as a control in a pregnancy study. Each CDR3 is given with its conserved first and last residue. The D gene is left open where the match is weak. Expanded clones are given a class, and other clones once, few, many or no size at all.

D	V	J	size	CDR3	DNA
-	TRBV7-8	TRBJ2-1	-	CASSTDLGRYNEQFF	TGTGCCAGCAGTACCGACTTGGGTCGGTACAATGAGCAGTTCTTC
TRBD2	TRBV15	TRBJ2-7	-	CATSRAREGLSYEQYF	TGTGCCACCAGCAGGGCCCGGGAGGGCCTCTCCTACGAGCAGTACTTC
-	TRBV7-2	TRBJ1-2	-	CASSVDSALNYGYTF	TGTGCCAGCAGCGTTGACAGCGCTCTTAACTATGGCTACACCTTC
TRBD2	TRBV11-2	TRBJ2-3	-	CASSYATSGATDTQYF	TGTGCCAGCAGCTATGCTACTAGCGGGGCCACAGATACGCAGTATTTT
TRBD1	TRBV6-6	TRBJ1-1	once	CASSGRQGAWDTEAFF	TGTGCCAGCAGTGGACGACAGGGGGCTTGGGACACTGAAGCTTTCTTT
TRBD2	TRBV5-1	TRBJ2-7	-	CASSFQGTSGIIPYEQYF	TGCGCCAGCAGCTTTCAAGGGACTAGCGGGATTATACCCTACGAGCAGTACTTC
TRBD1	TRBV5-5	TRBJ1-2	-	CASSSPDRVEANYGYTF	TGTGCCAGCAGCTCCCCGGACAGGGTAGAAGCTAACTATGGCTACACCTTC
TRBD1	TRBV30	TRBJ1-1	-	CAWSVQMRGLAEAFF	TGTGCCTGGAGTGTACAAATGAGGGGGCTGGCTGAAGCTTTCTTT
TRBD1	TRBV27	TRBJ1-2	-	CASSHRGREGGYTF	TGTGCCAGCAGTCACAGGGGGCGCGAGGGCGGCTACACCTTC
-	TRBV21-1	TRBJ1-1	-	CASNPSGEAFF	TGTGCCAGCAACCCCTCCGGTGAAGCTTTCTTT